This TCR beta chain stems from a study of cytomegalovirus exposure and HLA in healthy donors. Looking at the study overall: The study placed 80% to 85% of its approximately 360 genotyped donors in the Caucasian-associated ancestry cluster.

PCR involved 60 Vbeta and 13 Jbeta primers. Clones were sequenced by immunoSEQ multiplex PCR, and TCRdb holds only the in-frame ones, with some missing. Counted here are around 100,000 clones, about 70% occurring once; the ten biggest clones make up roughly 0.87%. In germline, CDR1 is SGHDT, CDR2 YYEEEE. CDR3 size: 14 residues. V was trimmed by 1 base and J by 1 base, leaving 8 bases between them. Sequences were obtained from PBMCs. The genes are TRBV5-6 and TRBJ1-1; D is unclear. This clonotype was sampled from a woman aged 25 to 39 in good health and CMV-seronegative. CDR3 region: CASSLPGGNTEAFF. As DNA, the CDR3 is TGTGCCAGCAGCTTGCCTGGCGGGAACACTGAAGCTTTCTTT.